One sample yielded the 31 T cell receptor beta chains listed below, sequenced in a study of early stage breast cancer tumors. Assay: immunoSEQ multiplex PCR; the TCRdb copy retains only in-frame clones and omits some. Here the sample spans roughly 58,000 clones, just over 90% being singletons. Input material: blood. The source is a person aged 70 to 80 with breast cancer.

This chain joins TRBV30 and TRBJ2-7, with a weak D call TRBD2 (5 bases). Germline values: CDR1 GTSNPN, CDR2 SVGIG (reference sequence). Trimming cost V 0 bases and J 1 base, with 10 bases left between them. The CDR3 covers 14 residues. CDR3 amino acids: CAWSVPGLSYEQYF. The CDR3 DNA is TGTGCCTGGAGTGTACCCGGACTTTCCTACGAGCAGTACTTC.

V and J are TRBV6-6 and TRBJ1-5; D unclear. The CDR3 is 15 residues long. Trimming cost V 0 bases and J 5 bases, with 11 bases left between them. Germline V gene sequence: CDR1 MNHNY, CDR2 SVGAGI (reference sequence). CDR3 loop: CASSYSSILDQPQHF. DNA of the CDR3: TGTGCCAGCAGTTACTCCTCAATACTCGATCAGCCCCAGCATTTT.

The rearrangement links TRBV7-2 to TRBJ2-2; TRBD2 aligns across 13 bases. With V trimmed by 5 bases and J by 8 bases, 8 bases remained unmatched. This CDR3 is built from 16 residues. CDR1 and CDR2 (germline): SGHTA, FQGNSA. CDR3 coding DNA: TGTGCCAGCAGCCGTGGGACTAGCGGGAATGTAGGGGAGCTGTTTTTT. It is translated as CASSRGTSGNVGELFF.

This clone was seen a handful of times. CDR3 sequence reads: CASSLRDHTGELFF. In DNA form, the CDR3 reads TGCGCCAGCAGCTTGCGGGATCATACTGGGGAGCTGTTTTTT. The rearrangement links TRBV5-1 to TRBJ2-2, with a weak D call TRBD2 (5 bases). This CDR3 is built from 14 residues. V gave up 1 base and J gave up 8 bases, with 12 bases separating them. Germline CDR1 SGHRS, CDR2 YFSETQ.

The chain carries TRBV5-1 and TRBJ1-1; TRBD1 is a possible D gene (6 bases). CDR3 length: 13 residues. V lost 4 bases to trimming and J lost 3 bases, with 10 bases between them. Germline CDR1 and CDR2: SGHRS and YFSETQ. The CDR3 DNA is TGCGCCAGCAGCCCAGCAGGGGACACTGAAGCTTTCTTT. Protein sequence: CASSPAGDTEAFF.

The rearrangement joins TRBV6-1 to TRBJ1-3; 8 bases fit TRBD1. This CDR3 has 15 residues. The J segment lost 7 bases and the V segment lost 2 bases, leaving 7 bases of the junction unmatched. In germline, CDR1 is MNHNS, CDR2 SASEGT. The CDR3 sequence is CASSEQGQGRNTIYF. In DNA form, the CDR3 reads TGTGCCAGCAGTGAACAAGGACAGGGAAGGAACACCATATATTTT.

The chain has TRBV7-2 and TRBJ2-1; 11 positions agree with TRBD1. Losses at the gene ends were 5 bases for V and 9 bases for J; bases not matched to a gene: 6. CDR1 is SGHTA, CDR2 FQGNSA, per germline. The CDR3 has 14 amino acids. The CDR3 loop reads CASSPWDRGAEQFF. The CDR3 DNA reads TGTGCCAGCAGCCCGTGGGACAGGGGGGCTGAGCAGTTCTTC.

J is TRBJ2-2 and V is TRBV7-2; no definite D call. The CDR3 is made up of 14 amino acids. Trimming removed 3 bases from V and 4 bases from J, with 9 bases in between. Germline values: CDR1 SGHTA, CDR2 FQGNSA. The CDR3 loop is CASSFDYSTGELFF. CDR3 nucleotide sequence: TGTGCCAGCAGCTTTGATTACAGCACCGGGGAGCTGTTTTTT.

The CDR3 reads CASSMDDRWTAGGEETQYF. DNA for the CDR3: TGTGCCAGTAGTATGGATGACAGGTGGACGGCGGGGGGGGAAGAGACCCAGTACTTC. The chain has TRBV19 and TRBJ2-5; 9 nucleotides align to TRBD2. The V segment lost 3 bases and the J segment 3 bases; nucleotides outside the gene matches: 17. This CDR3 has 19 amino acids. CDR1 is LNHDA, CDR2 SQIVND, per germline (reference sequence).

The chain joins TRBV2 to TRBJ2-3; 7 positions match TRBD2. CDR3 length equals 16 residues. Germline-derived CDR1 and CDR2 are SNHLY and FYNNEI. J gave up 2 bases and V 5 bases, and 10 bases lay outside the gene matches. The DNA for the CDR3 is TGTGCCAGCAGTAAGGGCGGCGGGAGAACCACAGATACGCAGTATTTT. Translating gives CASSKGGGRTTDTQYF.

This rearrangement joins TRBV30 to TRBJ1-6; D gene unclear. The CDR3 runs to 14 residues. CDR1 and CDR2 from the germline V gene are GTSNPN and SVGIG (reference sequence). Trimming stripped 4 bases from V and 4 bases from J, with 11 bases between. The CDR3 sequence: CAWTSVVYNSPLHF. The DNA of the CDR3 is TGTGCCTGGACATCGGTAGTTTATAATTCACCCCTCCACTTT.

The rearrangement uses TRBV27 and TRBJ1-6, with D possibly being TRBD1 (5 bases). V was clipped by 3 bases and J by 7 bases, with 10 bases between them. Per the germline V gene, CDR1 is MNHEY and CDR2 is SMNVEV (reference sequence). The CDR3 covers 14 residues. The CDR3 spells CASSFQGYNSPLHF. DNA for the CDR3: TGTGCCAGCAGTTTTCAGGGATACAATTCACCCCTCCACTTT.

The gene calls are TRBV10-3 and TRBJ2-2; 9 bases agree with TRBD1. V lost 0 bases and J lost 4; bases outside the gene matches: 3. The germline gives CDR1 ENHRY, CDR2 SYGVKD. There are 16 residues in the CDR3. CDR3 sequence reads: CAISESGTGTTGELFF. CDR3 sequence (DNA): TGTGCCATCAGTGAGTCCGGGACAGGGACCACCGGGGAGCTGTTTTTT.

The rearrangement joins TRBV7-9 to TRBJ1-5; 12 bases map to TRBD1. This CDR3 region has 16 residues. J lost 1 base, V lost 5 bases, and 3 bases had no gene match. CDR1 SEHNR and CDR2 FQNEAQ come from the germline V gene (reference sequence). CDR3 loop: CASSPGTGGSNQPQHF. The CDR3 coding sequence is TGTGCCAGCAGCCCCGGGACAGGGGGCAGCAATCAGCCCCAGCATTTT.

V usage is TRBV28 and J usage is TRBJ1-4; D might be TRBD1 (6 bases). The ends were cut back, 5 bases at V and 0 bases at J, with 13 bases in the middle. Germline V CDR1 and CDR2: MDHEN, SYDVKM. This CDR3 region has 16 residues. The CDR3 loop is CASSPLGQPTNEKLFF. The CDR3, as DNA: TGTGCCAGCAGTCCTCTCGGACAGCCAACTAATGAAAAACTGTTTTTT.

The V gene is TRBV30, the J gene TRBJ2-6; 7 bases match TRBD1. The ends lost 3 bases at V and 4 bases at J; junction bases unmatched: 12. The germline CDR1 and CDR2 sequences are GTSNPN and SVGIG (reference sequence). This CDR3 comprises 17 residues. The chain's CDR3 is CAWRRGQQGSGANVLTF. CDR3 nucleotide sequence: TGTGCCTGGAGGAGGGGGCAACAGGGTTCCGGGGCCAACGTCCTGACTTTC.

The chain recombines TRBV27 with TRBJ2-1; 8 bases line up with TRBD2. Germline V gene lookup returns CDR1 MNHEY and CDR2 SMNVEV (reference sequence). This CDR3 contains 15 residues. The ends lost 2 bases at V and 0 bases at J; junction bases unmatched: 0. CDR3 bases: TGTGCCAGCAGTTTAAGCGGGAGCTCCTACAATGAGCAGTTCTTC. It specifies CASSLSGSSYNEQFF.

The CDR3 nucleotides are TGTGCCAGCAGCCAACCCGGACTAGCTGACGGGGCCAACGTCCTGACTTTC. Translation: CASSQPGLADGANVLTF. The V and J genes are TRBV4-2 and TRBJ2-6, with 8 bases that match TRBD2. Germline V gives CDR1 LGHNA, CDR2 YNFKEQ. The CDR3 totals 17 residues. The V segment lost 2 bases and the J segment 4 bases; nucleotides outside the gene matches: 7.

The V call is TRBV9, the J call TRBJ1-6; weak D call: TRBD1 (6 bases). The CDR3 consists of 14 residues. V dropped 0 bases and J dropped 7 bases, with 8 bases sitting between them. Per the germline V gene, CDR1 is SGDLS and CDR2 is YYNGEE. The CDR3 reads CASSVDRANSPLHF. The CDR3 DNA reads TGTGCCAGCAGCGTAGACAGGGCGAATTCACCCCTCCACTTT.

The table lists this clone with a few counts. V and J are TRBV7-2 and TRBJ2-1; 7 nucleotides agree with TRBD2. V trimming: 1 base; J trimming: 3 bases; junction bases outside the gene matches: 6. This CDR3 has 16 amino acids. Germline assignment: CDR1 SGHTA and CDR2 FQGNSA. CDR3 region: CASSLVGGYSYNEQFF. CDR3 nucleotide sequence: TGTGCCAGCAGCTTAGTGGGGGGGTATAGCTACAATGAGCAGTTCTTC.

This chain connects TRBV5-1 to TRBJ2-3; 8 bases agree with TRBD2. Trimming removed 2 bases from V and 2 bases from J; junction bases left unmatched: 7. Germline assignment: CDR1 SGHRS and CDR2 YFSETQ. The CDR3 has 16 residues. The chain's CDR3 is CASSLAGAAYTDTQYF. CDR3 coding DNA: TGCGCCAGCAGCTTAGCGGGGGCCGCCTACACAGATACGCAGTATTTT.

This clone was seen only a few times. The V call is TRBV2, the J call TRBJ1-4, with TRBD1 matching 8 bases. The CDR3 totals 14 residues. The germline CDR1 and CDR2 sequences are SNHLY and FYNNEI. Losses at the gene ends were 6 bases for V and 7 bases for J; bases not matched to a gene: 7. The chain's CDR3 is CASRKDREGEKLFF. CDR3 sequence (DNA): TGTGCCAGCAGGAAGGACAGGGAAGGTGAAAAACTGTTTTTT.

The table lists this clone with a count of one. J is TRBJ2-7 and V is TRBV7-9; D is perhaps TRBD2 (6 bases). This CDR3 is 15 amino acids long. CDR1 SEHNR and CDR2 FQNEAQ come from the germline V gene (reference sequence). V was shortened by 0 bases and J by 3 bases, with 12 bases between the two germline ends. The CDR3 spells CASSLARGGDYEQYF. For the CDR3, the DNA is TGTGCCAGCAGCTTAGCGAGAGGAGGGGACTACGAGCAGTACTTC.

The gene calls are TRBV13 and TRBJ1-1; D is ambiguous. Trimming cost V 1 base and J 5 bases, with 11 bases left between them. Germline assignment: CDR1 PRHDT and CDR2 FYEKMQ (reference sequence). The CDR3 is 14 residues long. The CDR3 reads CASSLVGRRTEAFF. CDR3 DNA sequence: TGTGCCAGCAGCTTAGTGGGGAGGCGAACTGAAGCTTTCTTT.

The rearrangement uses TRBV20-1 and TRBJ2-7, with D unresolved. This CDR3 contains 10 residues. CDR1 is DFQATT, CDR2 SNEGSKA, per germline (reference sequence). V was trimmed by 2 bases and J by 6 bases, leaving 5 bases between them. CDR3 amino acids: CSARIREQYF. The CDR3 DNA reads as TGCAGTGCTAGAATCCGCGAGCAGTACTTC.

The chain carries TRBV5-4 and TRBJ2-1; 7 nucleotides line up with TRBD2. Per the germline V gene, CDR1 is SGHNT and CDR2 is YYREEE (reference sequence). Germline trimming cut 3 bases from V and 5 bases from J; bases unmatched to any gene: 5. The CDR3 is made up of 14 amino acids. The chain's CDR3 is CASSSGGRNNEQFF. The CDR3 region has the DNA TGTGCCAGCAGCTCGGGGGGACGAAACAATGAGCAGTTCTTC.

CDR3 sequence: CSAADRNYGYTF. CDR3 bases: TGCAGCGCCGCGGACAGGAACTATGGCTACACCTTC. The chain uses TRBV29-1 and TRBJ1-2; 7 nucleotides align to TRBD1. Trimming took 7 bases from V and 2 from J; bases not matched to a gene: 4. Per the germline V gene, CDR1 is SQVTM and CDR2 is ANQGSEA. The CDR3 has 12 amino acids.

The V call is TRBV9, the J call TRBJ1-5; no reliable D call. CDR1 SGDLS and CDR2 YYNGEE come from the germline V gene. The CDR3 has 14 amino acids. Between the trimmed V and J ends, which lost 1 base and 3 bases, there was a span of 8 bases. The CDR3 region is CASSVNSYNQPQHF. The CDR3 region has the DNA TGTGCCAGCAGCGTAAATAGTTACAATCAGCCCCAGCATTTT.

V and J are TRBV7-6 and TRBJ1-4, with 9 bases aligning to TRBD1. Germline V lookup: CDR1 SGHVS, CDR2 FNYEAQ. Trimming cost V 8 bases and J 8 bases; bases outside gene matches: 12. The CDR3 spans 15 residues. The CDR3 loop reads CASCLGTGLREKLFF. DNA for the CDR3: TGTGCCAGCTGTCTGGGGACAGGGCTACGAGAAAAACTGTTTTTT.

The chain links TRBV10-1 to TRBJ1-2, with 8 bases that match TRBD1. Germline CDR1 WNHNN, CDR2 SYGVQD (reference sequence). Trimming cost V 6 bases and J 1 base; bases outside gene matches: 4. The CDR3 has 14 residues. CDR3 loop: CASSPGQDNYGYTF. CDR3 DNA: TGCGCCAGCAGCCCGGGACAGGATAACTATGGCTACACCTTC.

This chain joins TRBV10-3 and TRBJ1-5, with TRBD1 matching over 8 bases. V lost 9 bases, J lost 1 base, and 5 bases stayed unmatched. This CDR3 is built from 14 residues. The germline CDR1 and CDR2 sequences are ENHRY and SYGVKD. CDR3 amino acids: CAIGTGGSNQPQHF. For the CDR3, the DNA is TGTGCCATAGGAACAGGGGGGAGCAATCAGCCCCAGCATTTT.